What follows are 15 T cell receptor beta chains derived from one specimen sequenced in a study of blood T cell repertoires in COVID-19. Sequenced by immunoSEQ multiplex PCR; TCRdb stores in-frame clones only, minus some. The data hold some 450,000 clones, with around 89% observed a single time. The sequenced material came from peripheral blood. The receptors stem from a woman aged 45-65 years with COVID-19, enrolled during active disease.

This sequence joins TRBV11-2 and TRBJ1-2; 10 positions match TRBD1. CDR1 is SGHAT, CDR2 FQNNGV, per germline. The CDR3 length is 16 residues. V was clipped by 6 bases and J by 4 bases; unmatched bases: 11. The CDR3 protein is CASSPGQGNRGYGYTF. CDR3 nucleotide sequence: TGTGCCAGCAGTCCGGGACAGGGGAACCGAGGCTATGGCTACACCTTC.

The chain has TRBV6-6 and TRBJ1-4; 8 positions match TRBD1. The CDR3 is 14 amino acids. Germline lookup yields CDR1 MNHNY and CDR2 SVGAGI (reference sequence). Trimming cost V 4 bases and J 10 bases; bases outside gene matches: 8. The CDR3 loop is CASSSGQGGGKLFF. CDR3 coding DNA: TGTGCCAGCAGTTCTGGACAGGGTGGGGGAAAACTGTTTTTT.

The rearrangement joins TRBV24-1 to TRBJ2-3, with 7 bases that match TRBD1. J gave up 3 bases and V 4 bases, and 6 bases lay outside the gene matches. The CDR3 consists of 15 residues. Germline lookup yields CDR1 KGHDR and CDR2 SFDVKD. CDR3 DNA: TGTGCCACCAGTGAAAGGACAGGATCGACAGATACGCAGTATTTT. Encoded protein: CATSERTGSTDTQYF.

This sequence joins TRBV10-3 and TRBJ2-3, with 11 bases lining up with TRBD1. The germline V gene encodes CDR1 ENHRY and CDR2 SYGVKD. The CDR3 has 14 residues. J gave up 4 bases and V 6 bases, and 3 bases lay outside the gene matches. The CDR3 sequence is CAIRAGQGADTQYF. CDR3 DNA sequence: TGTGCCATCAGGGCGGGACAGGGGGCAGATACGCAGTATTTT.

This chain connects TRBV6-5 to TRBJ2-7; a possible D gene is TRBD1 (5 bases). V was clipped by 2 bases and J by 2 bases, with 7 bases between them. The CDR3 is 13 amino acids. Germline CDR1 MNHEY, CDR2 SVGAGI. Written as DNA, the CDR3 is TGTGCCAGCAGTTACGGGGCCACCTACGAGCAGTACTTC. Residues: CASSYGATYEQYF.

The chain joins TRBV3-1 (or the pseudogene TRBV3-2) to TRBJ2-3, with TRBD2 matching over 14 bases. The CDR3 totals 19 residues. In germline, CDR1 is LGHDT, CDR2 YNNKEL (reference sequence). V trimming: 6 bases; J trimming: 0 bases; junction bases outside the gene matches: 11. The chain's CDR3 is CASRRWGTSGGSSTDTQYF. In nucleotides, the CDR3 is TGTGCCAGCAGAAGATGGGGGACTAGCGGGGGATCTAGCACAGATACGCAGTATTTT.

The rearrangement links TRBV3-1 (or the pseudogene TRBV3-2) to TRBJ1-3; 8 nucleotides line up with TRBD1. Germline trimming cut 1 base from V and 3 bases from J; bases unmatched to any gene: 2. CDR3 length: 15 amino acids. Per germline, CDR1 LGHDT and CDR2 YNNKEL (reference sequence). CDR3 nucleotide sequence: TGTGCCAGCAGCCAAGGAACAGGGGGTGGAAACACCATATATTTT. Translation gives CASSQGTGGGNTIYF.

The chain employs TRBV29-1 and TRBJ2-5; tentatively, D is TRBD1 (6 bases). Germline CDR1 SQVTM, CDR2 ANQGSEA. CDR3 length: 12 amino acids. V was pared by 1 base and J by 6 bases, with 9 bases between. CDR3 region: CSVEAGEKTQYF. For the CDR3, the DNA is TGCAGCGTTGAAGCAGGGGAAAAGACCCAGTACTTC.

This clone was detected a few times. The genes are TRBV5-4 and TRBJ1-4, with D perhaps matching TRBD1 (6 bases). V was clipped by 4 bases and J by 6 bases, with 10 bases between them. There are 13 residues in the CDR3. The germline CDR1 and CDR2 sequences are SGHNT and YYREEE (reference sequence). CDR3 protein: CASSQTGDEKLFF. The CDR3 DNA sequence: TGTGCCAGCAGCCAGACAGGTGATGAAAAACTGTTTTTT.

This clone was observed once. The rearrangement uses TRBV3-1 (or the pseudogene TRBV3-2) and TRBJ2-1, with 10 positions matching TRBD2. This CDR3 region has 17 residues. Germline V lookup: CDR1 LGHDT, CDR2 YNNKEL (reference sequence). V lost 1 base and J lost 4; bases outside the gene matches: 7. CDR3 nucleotide sequence: TGTGCCAGCAGCCAAGGGGGAGCGGGGGGGTTTTACAATGAGCAGTTCTTC. It yields the protein CASSQGGAGGFYNEQFF.

The gene calls are TRBV20-1 and TRBJ2-7; D possibly corresponds to TRBD1 (6 bases). Germline CDR1 DFQATT, CDR2 SNEGSKA (reference sequence). The CDR3 covers 14 residues. V lost 3 bases and J 2 bases, leaving 14 bases between the germline ends. CDR3 DNA: TGCAGTGCTAGTTTTGGGGGCCGGACCTACGAGCAGTACTTC. This encodes CSASFGGRTYEQYF.

The chain links TRBV5-6 to TRBJ1-2; no clear D gene. CDR1 and CDR2 (germline): SGHDT, YYEEEE. V was pared by 2 bases and J by 4 bases, with 9 bases between. The CDR3 is 13 amino acids. CDR3 nucleotides: TGTGCCAGCAGCTTTGGGCCTTCCTATGGCTACACCTTC. Translating it yields CASSFGPSYGYTF.

In this sample, this clone turned up a few times. V gene TRBV28 combines with J gene TRBJ1-2; possibly TRBD1 for D (5 bases). The CDR3 consists of 15 residues. Germline values: CDR1 MDHEN, CDR2 SYDVKM. Trimming left V 7 bases short and J 2 bases short, with 17 bases between. This CDR3 reads CASTGRAGGNYGYTF. The CDR3 nucleotides read TGTGCCAGCACCGGCCGCGCGGGGGGAAACTATGGCTACACCTTC.

This chain connects TRBV2 to TRBJ1-2; D uncertain. V lost 7 bases and J lost 4, with 7 bases in between. The CDR3 covers 11 residues. Looked up from germline, CDR1 is SNHLY and CDR2 is FYNNEI. The CDR3 nucleotides are TGTGCCAGCACGACACTCTATGGCTACACCTTC. It encodes CASTTLYGYTF.

This chain joins TRBV18 and TRBJ1-3; D is unresolved. Germline loops: CDR1 KGHSH, CDR2 LQKENI. The CDR3 contains 17 residues. Trimming stripped 3 bases from V and 0 bases from J, with 15 bases between. The CDR3 DNA sequence: TGTGCCAGCTCACCCCTCCACCGGGTCCGCTCTGGAAACACCATATATTTT. Protein: CASSPLHRVRSGNTIYF.